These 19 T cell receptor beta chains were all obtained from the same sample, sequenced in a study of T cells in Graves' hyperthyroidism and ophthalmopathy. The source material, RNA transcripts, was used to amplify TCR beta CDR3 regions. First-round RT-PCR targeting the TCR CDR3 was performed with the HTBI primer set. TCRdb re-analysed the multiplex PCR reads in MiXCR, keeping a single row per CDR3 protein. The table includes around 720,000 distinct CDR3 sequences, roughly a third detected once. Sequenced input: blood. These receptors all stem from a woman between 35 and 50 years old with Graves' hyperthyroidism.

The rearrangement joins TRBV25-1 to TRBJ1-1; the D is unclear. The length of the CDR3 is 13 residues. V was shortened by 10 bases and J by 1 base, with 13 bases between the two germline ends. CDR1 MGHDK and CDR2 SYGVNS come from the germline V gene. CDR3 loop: CANMDPTNTEAFF. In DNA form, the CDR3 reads TGTGCCAATATGGACCCGACGAACACTGAAGCTTTCTTT.

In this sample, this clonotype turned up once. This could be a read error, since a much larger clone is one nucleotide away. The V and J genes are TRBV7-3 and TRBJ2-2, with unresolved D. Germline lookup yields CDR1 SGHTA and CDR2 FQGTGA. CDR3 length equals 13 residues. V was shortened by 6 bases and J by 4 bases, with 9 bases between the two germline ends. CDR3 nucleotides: TGTGCCAGCAGGGGTTCGAGCACCGGGGAGCTGTTTTTT. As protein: CASRGSSTGELFF.

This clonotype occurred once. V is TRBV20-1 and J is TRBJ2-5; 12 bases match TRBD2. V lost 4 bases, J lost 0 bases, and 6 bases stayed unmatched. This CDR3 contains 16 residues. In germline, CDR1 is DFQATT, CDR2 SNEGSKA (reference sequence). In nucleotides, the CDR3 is TGCAGTGCTATGGGGCTAGCGGGAGGGGACCAAGAGACCCAGTACTTC. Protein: CSAMGLAGGDQETQYF.

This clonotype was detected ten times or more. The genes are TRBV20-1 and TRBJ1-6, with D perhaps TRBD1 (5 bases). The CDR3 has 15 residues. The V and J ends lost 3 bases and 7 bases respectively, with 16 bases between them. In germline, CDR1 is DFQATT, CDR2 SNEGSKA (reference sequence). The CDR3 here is CSASPGQGINSPLHF. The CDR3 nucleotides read TGCAGTGCTAGCCCGGGTCAGGGTATCAATTCACCCCTCCACTTT.

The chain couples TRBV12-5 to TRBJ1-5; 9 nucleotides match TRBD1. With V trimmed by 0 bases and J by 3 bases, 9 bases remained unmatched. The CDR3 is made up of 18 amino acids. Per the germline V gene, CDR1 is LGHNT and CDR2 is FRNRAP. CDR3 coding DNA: TGTGCTAGTGGTTTGGTCTTGTTGGGACAGGGAGTCAATCAGCCCCAGCATTTT. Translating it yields CASGLVLLGQGVNQPQHF.

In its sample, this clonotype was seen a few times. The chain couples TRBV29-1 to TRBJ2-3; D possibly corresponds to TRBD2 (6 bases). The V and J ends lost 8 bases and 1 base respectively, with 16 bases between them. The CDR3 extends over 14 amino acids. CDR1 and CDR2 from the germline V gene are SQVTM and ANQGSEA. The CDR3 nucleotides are TGCAGCAGCGGTGGAGGGGCCCGCACAGATACGCAGTATTTT. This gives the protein CSSGGGARTDTQYF.

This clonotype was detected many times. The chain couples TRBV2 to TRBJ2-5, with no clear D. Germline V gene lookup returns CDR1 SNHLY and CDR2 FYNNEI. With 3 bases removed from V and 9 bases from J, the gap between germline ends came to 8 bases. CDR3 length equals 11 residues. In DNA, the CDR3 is TGTGCCAGCAGTGACGTGTTAGCCCAGTACTTC. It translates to CASSDVLAQYF.

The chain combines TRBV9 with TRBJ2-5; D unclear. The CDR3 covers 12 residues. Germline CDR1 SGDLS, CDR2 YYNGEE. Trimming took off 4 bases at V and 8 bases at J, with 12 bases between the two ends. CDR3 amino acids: CASSPHSNTQYF. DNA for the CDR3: TGTGCCAGCAGCCCCCACAGCAATACCCAGTACTTC.

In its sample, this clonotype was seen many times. The CDR3 DNA sequence: TGTGCCAGCAGCCCCCTTGCGGGGCAACCCTACGAGCAGTACTTC. This sequence encodes CASSPLAGQPYEQYF. This chain uses TRBV7-8 with TRBJ2-7, with a weak D call TRBD2 (6 bases). Trimming took off 5 bases at V and 2 bases at J, with 16 bases between the two ends. CDR1 is SGHVS, CDR2 FQNEAQ, per germline. CDR3 length equals 15 residues.

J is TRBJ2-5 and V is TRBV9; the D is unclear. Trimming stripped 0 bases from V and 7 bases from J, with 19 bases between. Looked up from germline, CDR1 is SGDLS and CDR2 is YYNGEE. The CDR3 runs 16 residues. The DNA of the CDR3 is TGTGCCAGCAGCGTAGATGGTGAAAGCCTTGTAGGGACCCAGTACTTC. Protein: CASSVDGESLVGTQYF.

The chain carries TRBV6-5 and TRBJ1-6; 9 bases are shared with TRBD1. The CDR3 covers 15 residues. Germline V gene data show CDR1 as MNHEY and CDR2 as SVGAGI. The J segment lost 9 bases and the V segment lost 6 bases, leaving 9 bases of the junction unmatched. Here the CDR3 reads CASSSSGQGSSPLHF. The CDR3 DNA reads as TGTGCCAGCAGCTCCTCGGGACAGGGAAGTTCACCCCTCCACTTT.

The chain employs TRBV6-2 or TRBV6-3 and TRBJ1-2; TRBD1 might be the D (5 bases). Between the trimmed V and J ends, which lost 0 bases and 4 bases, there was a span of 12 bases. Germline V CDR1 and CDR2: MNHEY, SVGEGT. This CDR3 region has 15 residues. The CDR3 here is CASSYSTFGAYGYTF. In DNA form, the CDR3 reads TGTGCCAGCAGTTACTCGACCTTCGGGGCCTATGGCTACACCTTC.

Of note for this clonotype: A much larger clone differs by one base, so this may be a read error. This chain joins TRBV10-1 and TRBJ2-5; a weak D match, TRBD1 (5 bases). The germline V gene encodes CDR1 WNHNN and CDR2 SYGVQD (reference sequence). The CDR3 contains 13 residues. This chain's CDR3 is CASSGQIQETKYF. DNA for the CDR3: TGCGCCAGCAGTGGACAGATTCAAGAGACCAAGTACTTC.

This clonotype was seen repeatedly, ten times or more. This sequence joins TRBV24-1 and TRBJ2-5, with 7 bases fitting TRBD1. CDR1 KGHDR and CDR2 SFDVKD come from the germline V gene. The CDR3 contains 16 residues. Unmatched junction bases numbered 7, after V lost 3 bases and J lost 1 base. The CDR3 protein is CATSDTTGNLQETQYF. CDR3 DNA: TGTGCCACCAGTGATACGACAGGGAACCTCCAAGAGACCCAGTACTTC.

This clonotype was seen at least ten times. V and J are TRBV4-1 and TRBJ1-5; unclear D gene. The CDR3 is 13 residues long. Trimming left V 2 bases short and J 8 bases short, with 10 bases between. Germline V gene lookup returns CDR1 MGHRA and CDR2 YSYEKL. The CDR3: CASSQLGVEPQHF. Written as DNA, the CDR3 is TGCGCCAGCAGCCAACTGGGTGTTGAGCCCCAGCATTTT.

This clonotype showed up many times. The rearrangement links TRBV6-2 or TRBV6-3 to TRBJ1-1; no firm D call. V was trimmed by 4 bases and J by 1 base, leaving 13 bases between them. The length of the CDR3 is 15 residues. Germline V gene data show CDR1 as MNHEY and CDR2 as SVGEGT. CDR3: CASSLRGGRNTEAFF. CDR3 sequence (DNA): TGTGCCAGCAGTTTACGAGGAGGGAGGAACACTGAAGCTTTCTTT.

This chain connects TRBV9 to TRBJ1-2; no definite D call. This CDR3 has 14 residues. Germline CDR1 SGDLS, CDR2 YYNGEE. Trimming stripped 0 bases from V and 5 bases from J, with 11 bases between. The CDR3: CASSVASADYGYTF. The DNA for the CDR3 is TGTGCCAGCAGCGTAGCCTCGGCGGATTATGGCTACACCTTC.

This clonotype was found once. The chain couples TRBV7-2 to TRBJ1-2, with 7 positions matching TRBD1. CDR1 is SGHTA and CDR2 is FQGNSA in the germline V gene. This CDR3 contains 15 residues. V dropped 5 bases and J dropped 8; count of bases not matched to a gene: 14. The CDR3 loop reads CASSAAGTESRGYTF. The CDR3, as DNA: TGTGCCAGCAGCGCTGCCGGGACAGAAAGTAGGGGCTACACCTTC. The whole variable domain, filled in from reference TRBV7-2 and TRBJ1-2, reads GAGVSQSPSNKVTEKGKDVELRCDPISGHTALYWYRQSLGQGLEFLIYFQGNSAPDKSGLPSDRFSAERTGGSVSTLTIQRTQQEDSAVYLCASSAAGTESRGYTFGSGTRLTVV.

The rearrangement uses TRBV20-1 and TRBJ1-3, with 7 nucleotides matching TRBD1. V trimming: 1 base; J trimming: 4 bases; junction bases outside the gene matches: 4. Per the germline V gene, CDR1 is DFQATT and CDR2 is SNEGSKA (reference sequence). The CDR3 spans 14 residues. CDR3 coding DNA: TGCAGTGCTAGAGGGGGCAGGGGGGGAAACACCATATATTTT. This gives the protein CSARGGRGGNTIYF.